This T cell receptor beta chain derives from a study of T-cell reconstitution after alpha-beta-depleted transplantation in children. During its preparation, the TCRbeta library received unique molecular identifiers. MiXCR, run by TCRdb on the PCR reads, gives a single entry per CDR3 protein. The sample carries some 280,000 distinct CDR3 sequences, 9.9% recorded once. Germline V gives CDR1 DFQATT, CDR2 SNEGSKA (reference sequence). This CDR3 is built from 12 residues. J gave up 6 bases and V 6 bases, and 6 bases lay outside the gene matches. The clonotype comes from a human donor who donated a stem cell graft to a child with SCID. Material: PBMCs from the stem cell graft donor, obtained from the stem cell graft. This chain connects TRBV20-1 to TRBJ2-7; TRBD1 matches 9 bases. The CDR3 sequence is CSARTGDTEQYF. In DNA, the CDR3 is TGCAGTGCGAGGACAGGGGACACCGAGCAGTACTTC.